This record covers a single T cell receptor (beta chain). What it recognizes is unknown. This sample was included in a study of T cell repertoires in cytomegalovirus infection. At the level of the study: HLA-B-restricted CMV epitopes that are well studied, plus recently identified HLA-C-restricted ones, were used by the study. Signatures in public TCR beta sequences pointed to both CMV infection and matching HLA type. Findings of the study overall: The cumulative frequency of public TCR beta families identified carriers of CMV plus the relevant HLA. In two of eight donors, the top clonotype was HLA-C-restricted CMV-specific.

TCRdb called the reads again in MiXCR, with one record for every CDR3 protein. This table holds roughly 340,000 distinct CDR3 sequences, around 29% found once. The sequencing used cultured PBMCs, collected from culture after CMV antigen stimulation. This clonotype was obtained from a human donor in good health (CMV status not recorded). Some clones in this sample may be carry-over from other donors' samples.

CDR3 DNA: TGTGCCAGCAGTGGACCATCTGGCTACACCTTC. Amino acids: CASSGPSGYTF. This rearrangement joins TRBV25-1 to TRBJ1-2, with D unresolved. Per germline, CDR1 MGHDK and CDR2 SYGVNS. Between the trimmed V and J ends, which lost 4 bases and 7 bases, there was a span of 7 bases. The CDR3 covers 11 residues.